This T cell receptor (beta chain) was obtained from a study of graft-versus-host responses after intestinal transplantation (dated by TCRdb to the early 2020s). For the wider study: Recipients received multivisceral, liver-intestinal, or isolated intestinal transplants. All recipients received anti-thymocyte globulin induction followed by maintenance tacrolimus and steroids for around three years. After intestinal transplantation, graft-versus-host and host-versus-graft alloreactive T cell clones in the graft, circulation and bone marrow were tracked using bulk TCR-beta CDR3 sequencing. Alloreactive clones were identified by sequencing pre-transplant mixed lymphocyte reaction products and comparing them with unstimulated pre-transplant donor and recipient T cells. The cohort enrolled under 25 intestinal transplant recipients including one retransplant, and a few patients lacking pretransplant specimens were excluded. A peak of at least 4% donor T cells among recipient peripheral blood mononuclear cells was the definition used for donor T cell macrochimerism. Rather than being sequenced by the commercial service, samples from three later patients were sequenced in-house on an Illumina MiSeq and processed with MiXCR. Study-wide conclusions, independent of this receptor: GvH clones were detected in recipient bone marrow, and some of these GvH clones were observed earlier in ileal mucosa or blood, consistent with an intestinal mucosal origin. In patients with donor T cell macrochimerism, the allografts had high GvH to HvG T cell clonal ratios. Conclusions were limited by the relatively low number and heterogeneity of intestinal transplant patients. Peak levels of circulating GvH clones were associated with declines in HvG clones early after transplant.

Trimming accounts for 6 bases at V and 6 bases at J, while the number of junction bases matched to no gene is 11. CDR1 MNHNY and CDR2 SVGAGI are derived from the germline V gene (reference sequence). The cysteine opens and the phenylalanine closes a CDR3 of 15 amino acids. The entry retains the CDR3 DNA only, 45 bases that are in frame from base 1. The library was built by means of the immunoSEQ multiplex PCR assay. For most patients, genomic DNA was isolated with the Qiagen DNeasy Blood and Tissue Kit and sent frozen to Adaptive Biotechnologies for TCR sequencing. For most patients, high-throughput TCR-beta CDR3 sequencing of genomic DNA was performed by Adaptive Biotechnologies. The authors' pipeline ran thus. TCR sequencing data were retrieved from Adaptive's ImmunoSEQ software for 15 to 20 patients, whereas a few other patients were processed with MiXCR and VDJtools. To correct CD4 versus CD8 sorting errors, sequences present in both subsets at a frequency ratio below 5:1 were removed. CDR3 nucleotide sequences shared between donor and recipient were removed because the origin of such sequences could not be assigned. To count as alloreactive, a clone needed at least 2-fold expansion over unstimulated cells and a minimum CFSE-low frequency of 0.002% (template counts) or 0.001% (read counts). Mappable clones were those detected in sequenced pre-transplant spleen, lymph node, or MLR CFSE-low populations of the donor or recipient. Cumulative frequency of alloreactive clones was calculated as a percentage of all sequences weighted by copy number. Entries here come from immuneACCESS through TCRdb and include only in-frame sequences with V and J called. Some clones fail to appear in such tables; in the studies checked, an unresolved V gene covers under half of the shortfall, and the cause of the remainder is unknown. The DNA gave D and trimming, while V, J and clone size come from that table. Here the sample has about 82,000 clones; 80% to 95% occur a single time. About 0.34% of the sample belongs to the ten largest clones.

As regards this clone: The antigen it recognizes is unknown. Base qualities were left out, and no much larger clone turns up one base away.

In the paper's terms, the time point label means: cells obtained before transplantation from donor or recipient. CD3+CD4+ and CD3+CD8+ populations were FACS-sorted from unstimulated pre-transplant donor and recipient cells taken from spleen or lymph nodes. The chain was built from TRBV6-6 and TRBJ1-1; TRBD1 matches 9 bases in the middle. The TCR originated in a human donor who was the organ donor for an intestinal transplant. Sequencing used unstimulated CD4+ T cells sorted from spleen or lymph node cells, obtained before transplant. The CDR3 amino acid sequence is: CASRNRGRGIAEAFF. The nucleotides are TGTGCCAGCAGAAACAGGGGGCGAGGGATAGCTGAAGCTTTCTTT.